Following are 32 T cell receptor beta chains from one sample sequenced in a study of blood T cell repertoires in COVID-19. TCRdb's copy holds only in-frame clones and misses some; the assay was immunoSEQ multiplex PCR. The sample has roughly 150,000 clones, 75% to 90% seen once. Sequenced sample: PBMCs or T cells enriched from blood (not recorded which). The receptors were gathered from a woman aged 40 to 55 who had been exposed to COVID-19.

V usage is TRBV18 and J usage is TRBJ1-6, with 7 positions matching TRBD1. Trimming removed 4 bases from V and 7 bases from J; junction bases left unmatched: 19. The CDR3 sequence is 19 residues long. CDR1 is KGHSH and CDR2 is LQKENI in the germline V gene. CDR3 nucleotide sequence: TGTGCCAGCTCACTCCTAGATCGACAGGGTTTAGAGTCAAATTCACCCCTCCACTTT. The encoded protein is CASSLLDRQGLESNSPLHF.

The chain uses TRBV15 and TRBJ2-3, with D possibly TRBD1 on 5 matching bases. The CDR3 runs to 13 residues. Germline assignment: CDR1 LNHNV and CDR2 YYDKDF (reference sequence). V was clipped by 3 bases and J by 2 bases, with 6 bases between them. CDR3 nucleotides: TGTGCCACCAGCAGGGACATCACAGATACGCAGTATTTT. Translation gives CATSRDITDTQYF.

This chain uses TRBV9 with TRBJ2-3, with D possibly matching TRBD2 (5 bases). The CDR3 totals 15 residues. V dropped 7 bases and J dropped 1 base, with 16 bases sitting between them. Germline assignment: CDR1 SGDLS and CDR2 YYNGEE. DNA of the CDR3: TGTGCCAGCGAAGACCCGGGGTCAGGCACAGATACGCAGTATTTT. This gives the protein CASEDPGSGTDTQYF.

The chain carries TRBV7-2 and TRBJ2-1; D perhaps matches TRBD2 (6 bases). CDR1 is SGHTA and CDR2 is FQGNSA in the germline V gene. The CDR3 is 16 residues long. Deletions cut 2 bases from V and 0 bases from J, with 11 bases between. DNA of the CDR3: TGTGCCAGCAGCTTAATCGGGGGAAGCTCCTACAATGAGCAGTTCTTC. Encoded protein: CASSLIGGSSYNEQFF.

This chain uses TRBV19 with TRBJ1-5, with D maybe TRBD1 (6 bases). CDR3 length: 15 amino acids. Germline values: CDR1 LNHDA, CDR2 SQIVND (reference sequence). V was trimmed by 6 bases and J by 0 bases, leaving 12 bases between them. CDR3 bases: TGTGCCAGTAGAGGGGACAAGGGTAGCAATCAGCCCCAGCATTTT. This translates into CASRGDKGSNQPQHF.

V is TRBV28 and J is TRBJ1-1, with D uncertain. The CDR3 extends over 12 amino acids. Trimming pared 2 bases from V and 5 bases from J, leaving 6 bases between. From germline, CDR1 is MDHEN and CDR2 SYDVKM. The CDR3 DNA reads as TGTGCCAGCAGTTTAACAGAGACTGAAGCTTTCTTT. Translation: CASSLTETEAFF.

The rearrangement links TRBV9 to TRBJ1-6; TRBD1 matches at 8 bases. CDR3 length: 15 residues. Germline CDR1 is SGDLS and CDR2 is YYNGEE. V shed 3 bases, J shed 7 bases, and the junction held 6 bases outside the gene matches. DNA of the CDR3: TGTGCCAGCAGCGCCCCCGGGACAGGAAATTCACCCCTCCACTTT. This gives the protein CASSAPGTGNSPLHF.

The chain recombines TRBV7-6 with TRBJ2-7; perhaps TRBD2 as D (6 bases). This CDR3 has 14 amino acids. V was trimmed by 4 bases and J by 3 bases, leaving 13 bases between them. CDR1 and CDR2 (germline): SGHVS, FNYEAQ. This CDR3 is CASSWDGGLYEQYF. The CDR3 DNA sequence: TGTGCCAGCAGCTGGGACGGGGGACTCTACGAGCAGTACTTC.

The chain links TRBV7-2 to TRBJ2-7, with 10 bases identical to TRBD2. CDR1 and CDR2 from the germline V gene are SGHTA and FQGNSA. J lost 0 bases, V lost 5 bases, and 4 bases had no gene match. The CDR3 runs to 15 residues. The CDR3 spells CASSPWTSGSYEQYF. The CDR3 DNA follows: TGTGCCAGCAGCCCCTGGACTAGCGGCTCCTACGAGCAGTACTTC.

The gene calls are TRBV6-5 and TRBJ2-3, with a possible D match to TRBD2 (5 bases). The CDR3 spans 12 residues. Germline V gene data show CDR1 as MNHEY and CDR2 as SVGAGI. V dropped 8 bases and J dropped 5 bases, with 11 bases sitting between them. The CDR3 DNA is TGTGCCAGCCGGGCTAGCCGAGATACGCAGTATTTT. Its protein product is CASRASRDTQYF.

This rearrangement joins TRBV29-1 to TRBJ1-1; TRBD1 aligns across 7 bases. The germline CDR1 and CDR2 sequences are SQVTM and ANQGSEA. CDR3 length equals 13 residues. V gave up 7 bases and J gave up 4 bases; unmatched junction bases: 9. The CDR3 loop reads CSAATGWGTEAFF. The CDR3 coding sequence is TGCAGCGCCGCGACAGGGTGGGGCACTGAAGCTTTCTTT.

The CDR3: CASTIAGGSSYNEQFF. The CDR3 DNA follows: TGTGCCAGCACCATAGCGGGGGGGAGCTCCTACAATGAGCAGTTCTTC. The chain is built from TRBV5-4 and TRBJ2-1; 11 bases map to TRBD2. This CDR3 region has 16 residues. The trim removed 6 bases at V and 0 bases at J, leaving 5 bases unmatched. Germline V CDR1 and CDR2: SGHNT, YYREEE (reference sequence).

CDR3 sequence reads: CASRQGDNSNQPQHF. CDR3 in DNA: TGCGCCAGTAGACAGGGAGATAATAGCAATCAGCCCCAGCATTTT. The chain employs TRBV5-1 and TRBJ1-5; 7 nucleotides match TRBD1. In germline, CDR1 is SGHRS, CDR2 YFSETQ. The CDR3 has 15 residues. The trim removed 8 bases at V and 0 bases at J, leaving 8 bases unmatched. The full variable domain, with the rest looked up from reference TRBV5-1 and TRBJ1-5, is KAGVTQTPRYLIKTRGQQVTLSCSPISGHRSVSWYQQTPGQGLQFLFEYFSETQRNKGNFPGRFSGRQFSNSRSEMNVSTLELGDSALYLCASRQGDNSNQPQHFGDGTRLSIL.

The V gene is TRBV11-1, the J gene TRBJ2-1, with TRBD2 identical over 11 bases. Per the germline V gene, CDR1 is SGHAT and CDR2 is FQDESV (reference sequence). CDR3 length: 15 residues. The V gene end was trimmed by 4 bases and the J gene end by 4 bases; junction bases not matched to a gene: 3. CDR3 in DNA: TGTGCCAGCAGCTCGGGACTAGCGGCTTACAATGAGCAGTTCTTC. This sequence encodes CASSSGLAAYNEQFF.

The rearrangement links TRBV9 to TRBJ1-1; unclear D gene. The CDR3 runs to 14 residues. The germline gives CDR1 SGDLS, CDR2 YYNGEE. Trimming took off 4 bases at V and 2 bases at J, with 12 bases between the two ends. CDR3 in amino acids: CASSSHTVNTEAFF. The CDR3 coding sequence is TGTGCCAGCAGCTCCCATACGGTTAACACTGAAGCTTTCTTT.

Here the CDR3 reads CASSFLRASPSGELFF. CDR3 DNA sequence: TGTGCCAGCAGCTTTCTACGTGCCTCTCCCTCCGGGGAGCTGTTTTTT. V is TRBV9 and J is TRBJ2-2; no reliable D call. Germline V CDR1 and CDR2: SGDLS, YYNGEE. V gave up 4 bases and J gave up 6 bases, with 19 bases separating them. CDR3 size: 16 residues.

The V and J genes are TRBV7-3 and TRBJ2-7, with 12 bases identical to TRBD1. The germline gives CDR1 SGHTA, CDR2 FQGTGA. V trimming: 2 bases; J trimming: 6 bases; junction bases outside the gene matches: 5. This CDR3 is 15 amino acids long. CDR3 coding DNA: TGTGCCAGCAGCTTAGAAGGGACAGGGGGCTCCGAGCAGTACTTC. It encodes CASSLEGTGGSEQYF.

This rearrangement joins TRBV2 to TRBJ2-1; D might be TRBD2 (6 bases). The V end was cut by 3 bases, the J end by 12 bases, with 15 bases between. Germline CDR1 reads SNHLY; CDR2 reads FYNNEI. This CDR3 region has 13 residues. The CDR3 reads CASSEVFGRGQFF. Written as DNA, the CDR3 is TGTGCCAGCAGTGAGGTCTTCGGGAGAGGGCAGTTCTTC.

V usage is TRBV12-5 and J usage is TRBJ1-3, with D tentatively TRBD1 (6 bases). CDR1 is LGHNT, CDR2 FRNRAP, per germline. V dropped 5 bases and J dropped 0 bases, with 20 bases sitting between them. CDR3 size: 18 residues. The chain's CDR3 is CASGAPFGGESSGNTIYF. For the CDR3, the DNA is TGTGCTAGTGGTGCGCCATTTGGGGGCGAGAGCTCTGGAAACACCATATATTTT.

J is TRBJ2-3 and V is TRBV11-2, with D possibly being TRBD1 (6 bases). Germline values: CDR1 SGHAT, CDR2 FQNNGV. This CDR3 is 15 amino acids long. The V gene lost 5 bases and the J gene lost 3 bases, with 15 bases spanning the gap. The chain's CDR3 is CASSQTGISTDTQYF. In DNA, the CDR3 is TGTGCCAGCAGCCAAACAGGGATATCTACAGATACGCAGTATTTT.

The rearrangement joins TRBV4-1 to TRBJ1-1, with TRBD1 identical over 8 bases. V was pared by 3 bases and J by 0 bases, with 0 bases of the junction left unmatched. Germline CDR1 MGHRA, CDR2 YSYEKL. The CDR3 loop spans 14 amino acids. The CDR3 protein is CASSQGQVNTEAFF. CDR3 DNA: TGCGCCAGCAGCCAGGGACAGGTGAACACTGAAGCTTTCTTT.

This chain joins TRBV28 and TRBJ1-4; D gene unclear. There are 14 residues in the CDR3. The germline V gene has CDR1 MDHEN and CDR2 SYDVKM. Trimming cost V 6 bases and J 4 bases, with 12 bases left between them. CDR3 nucleotide sequence: TGTGCCAGCAGCCCGATGGCAAATAATGAAAAACTGTTTTTT. Residues: CASSPMANNEKLFF.

The genes are TRBV5-4 and TRBJ1-6; TRBD1 aligns across 10 bases. The germline gives CDR1 SGHNT, CDR2 YYREEE (reference sequence). The length of the CDR3 is 16 residues. V lost 4 bases and J lost 9; bases outside the gene matches: 10. Here the CDR3 DNA reads TGTGCCAGCAGCCCTAGCCGGGACAGGGGAAGTTCACCCCTCCACTTT. Translated, it gives CASSPSRDRGSSPLHF.

The count of this clone is one. The V call is TRBV25-1, the J call TRBJ1-3, with unresolved D. The germline CDR1 and CDR2 sequences are MGHDK and SYGVNS. Trimming removed 3 bases from V and 4 bases from J, with 7 bases in between. CDR3 length: 13 amino acids. This CDR3 is CASSEPVGNTIYF. DNA for the CDR3: TGTGCCAGCAGTGAGCCAGTCGGAAACACCATATATTTT.

About this clone itself: Other DNA sequences in the sample encode the same CDR3. J is TRBJ1-5 and V is TRBV28, with 7 bases matching TRBD1. The CDR3 is 15 residues long. In germline, CDR1 is MDHEN, CDR2 SYDVKM. J was trimmed by 3 bases and V by 6 bases; bases with no gene match: 8. The CDR3 here is CASRRQGGDNQPQHF. CDR3 in DNA: TGTGCCAGCAGGCGACAGGGAGGTGACAATCAGCCCCAGCATTTT.

This chain links TRBV7-3 with TRBJ1-2; 9 positions agree with TRBD1. V shed 5 bases and J 8 bases; nucleotides not matched to a gene: 6. CDR1 is SGHTA, CDR2 FQGTGA, per germline. The CDR3 totals 13 residues. The CDR3 DNA is TGTGCCAGCAGCCCAGGACAGGGGATGGGCTACACCTTC. It yields the protein CASSPGQGMGYTF.

The chain couples TRBV10-1 to TRBJ1-1; D unresolved. Trimming removed 5 bases at V and 4 bases at J, with 14 bases between. Germline V gives CDR1 WNHNN, CDR2 SYGVQD (reference sequence). The CDR3 is made up of 14 amino acids. CDR3 sequence: CASSSSPQATEAFF. The CDR3 DNA reads TGCGCCAGCAGTTCTTCCCCTCAGGCCACTGAAGCTTTCTTT.

The J gene is TRBJ1-1, the V gene TRBV4-2, with 7 bases fitting TRBD1. In germline, CDR1 is LGHNA, CDR2 YNFKEQ. The ends lost 4 bases at V and 3 bases at J; junction bases unmatched: 17. CDR3 length: 18 amino acids. The CDR3 sequence is CASSRGSRDSIDYTEAFF. In DNA form, the CDR3 reads TGTGCCAGCAGCCGAGGGAGCCGGGACAGCATAGATTACACTGAAGCTTTCTTT.

V usage is TRBV29-1 and J usage is TRBJ1-2; D call uncertain. Looked up from germline, CDR1 is SQVTM and CDR2 is ANQGSEA. The V end was cut by 0 bases, the J end by 3 bases, with 11 bases between. The length of the CDR3 is 14 residues. Written as DNA, the CDR3 is TGCAGCGTTGAAGAATACGAGGAGGACTATGGCTACACCTTC. This sequence encodes CSVEEYEEDYGYTF. Based on the CDR3 plus reference TRBV29-1 and TRBJ1-2, the full variable domain is SAVISQKPSRDICQRGTSLTIQCQVDSQVTMMFWYRQQPGQSLTLIATANQGSEATYESGFVIDKFPISRPNLTFSTLTVSNMSPEDSSIYLCSVEEYEEDYGYTFGSGTRLTVV.

The J gene is TRBJ2-5, the V gene TRBV4-2; a weak D match, TRBD1 (6 bases). Germline CDR1 LGHNA, CDR2 YNFKEQ. The CDR3 sequence is 14 residues long. V was clipped by 4 bases and J by 4 bases, with 13 bases between them. CDR3 sequence: CASSRQGPGETQYF. DNA of the CDR3: TGTGCCAGCAGCCGGCAGGGGCCGGGAGAGACCCAGTACTTC.

J is TRBJ2-5 and V is TRBV19; maybe TRBD2 (6 bases). The CDR3 has 16 amino acids. Per germline, CDR1 LNHDA and CDR2 SQIVND (reference sequence). Trimming removed 9 bases at V and 0 bases at J, with 20 bases between. The CDR3 DNA reads TGTGCCAGCCCCGGGACTTCCCGGGGGTACCAAGAGACCCAGTACTTC. Residues: CASPGTSRGYQETQYF.

The chain carries TRBV11-2 and TRBJ1-1; D unresolved. V was shortened by 2 bases and J by 5 bases, with 12 bases between the two germline ends. In germline, CDR1 is SGHAT, CDR2 FQNNGV. CDR3 length equals 14 residues. This CDR3 reads CASSLTISVTEAFF. The CDR3 DNA is TGTGCCAGCAGCTTAACGATTTCGGTGACTGAAGCTTTCTTT.